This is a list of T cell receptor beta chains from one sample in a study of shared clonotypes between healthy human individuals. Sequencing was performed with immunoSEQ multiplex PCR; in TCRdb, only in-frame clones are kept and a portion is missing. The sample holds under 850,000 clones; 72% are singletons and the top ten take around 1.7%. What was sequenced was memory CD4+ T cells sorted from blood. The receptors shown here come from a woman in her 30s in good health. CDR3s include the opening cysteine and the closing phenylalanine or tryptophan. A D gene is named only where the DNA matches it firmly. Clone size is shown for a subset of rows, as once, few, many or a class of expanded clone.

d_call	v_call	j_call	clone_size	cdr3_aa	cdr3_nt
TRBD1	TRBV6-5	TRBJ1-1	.	CASSRQGIGTEAFF	TGTGCCAGCAGTAGACAGGGAATCGGAACTGAAGCTTTCTTT
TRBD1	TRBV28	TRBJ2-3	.	CASSSGQGPFTTQYF	TGTGCCAGCAGTTCCGGACAGGGGCCATTCACTACGCAGTATTTT
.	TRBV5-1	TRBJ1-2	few	CASSLEPGQKRGYTF	TGCGCCAGCAGCTTGGAGCCCGGACAGAAACGTGGCTACACCTTC
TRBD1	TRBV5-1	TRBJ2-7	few	CASSTGTGGLEQYF	TGCGCCAGCAGTACCGGGACAGGGGGGCTCGAGCAGTACTTC
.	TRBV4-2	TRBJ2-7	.	CASSQDYSGRPPYEQYF	TGTGCCAGCAGCCAAGATTACAGCGGACGGCCCCCCTACGAGCAGTACTTC
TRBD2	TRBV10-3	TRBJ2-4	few	CAISEASGSVSKNIQYF	TGTGCCATCAGTGAGGCTAGCGGGTCTGTGTCCAAAAACATTCAGTACTTC
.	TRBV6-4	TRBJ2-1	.	CASSPGHRMYNEQFF	TGTGCCAGCAGTCCCGGACACCGAATGTACAATGAGCAGTTCTTC
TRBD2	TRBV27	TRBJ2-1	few	CASSLPRTSGSSYNEQFF	TGTGCCAGCAGTTTACCCAGGACTAGCGGCAGCTCCTACAATGAGCAGTTCTTC
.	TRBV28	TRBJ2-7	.	CASSFVGPYEQYF	TGTGCCAGCAGTTTTGTGGGACCCTACGAGCAGTACTTC
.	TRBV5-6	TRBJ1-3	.	CASRRQGNTIYF	TGTGCCAGCAGGCGACAGGGAAACACCATATATTTT
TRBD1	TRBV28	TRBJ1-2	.	CASWTGNYGYTF	TGTGCCAGTTGGACAGGGAACTATGGCTACACCTTC
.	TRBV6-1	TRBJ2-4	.	CASSDGSSGDIQYF	TGTGCCAGCAGTGACGGGAGTAGCGGAGACATTCAGTACTTC
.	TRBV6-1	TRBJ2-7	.	CASSEWGYEQYF	TGTGCCAGCAGTGAATGGGGCTACGAGCAGTACTTC
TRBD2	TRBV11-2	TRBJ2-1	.	CASSSPGLTTTNEQFF	TGTGCCAGCAGCTCCCCGGGACTAACCACTACGAATGAGCAGTTCTTC
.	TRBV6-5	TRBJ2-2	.	CASSYSLQGELFF	TGTGCCAGCAGTTACTCTCTCCAAGGGGAGCTGTTTTTT
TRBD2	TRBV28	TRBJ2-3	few	CASNRMVTSGSDTQYF	TGTGCCAGCAATCGAATGGTCACTAGCGGGAGTGATACGCAGTATTTT
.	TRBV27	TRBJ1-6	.	CASSFFDSNNSPLHF	TGTGCCAGCAGTTTCTTCGACAGTAATAATTCACCCCTCCACTTT
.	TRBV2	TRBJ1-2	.	CASSVGGGYGYTF	TGTGCCAGCAGTGTTGGGGGCGGCTATGGCTACACCTTC
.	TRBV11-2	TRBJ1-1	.	CASSLNRAYTEAFF	TGTGCCAGCAGCTTAAACAGGGCCTACACTGAAGCTTTCTTT
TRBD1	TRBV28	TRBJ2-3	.	CASSLRQGATDTQYF	TGTGCCAGCAGTTTACGACAGGGGGCAACGGATACGCAGTATTTT
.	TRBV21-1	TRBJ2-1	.	CASSKGGDTGGFRSEQFF	TGTGCCAGCAGCAAAGGGGGGGATACGGGAGGGTTCAGAAGTGAGCAGTTCTTC
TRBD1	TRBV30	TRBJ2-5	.	CAWRGTGVETQYF	TGTGCCTGGAGGGGGACAGGGGTGGAGACCCAGTACTTC
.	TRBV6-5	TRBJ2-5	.	CASSQQETQYF	TGTGCCAGCAGTCAACAAGAGACCCAGTACTTC
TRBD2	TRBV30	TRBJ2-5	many	CAWMAQRESGVRETQYF	TGTGCCTGGATGGCCCAGCGGGAGAGTGGGGTTCGGGAGACCCAGTACTTC
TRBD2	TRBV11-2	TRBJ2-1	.	CASSLIAGPRNEQFF	TGTGCCAGCAGCTTAATAGCGGGGCCTCGGAATGAGCAGTTCTTC
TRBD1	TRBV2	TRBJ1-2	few	CASRGQGVLGYTF	TGTGCCAGCAGGGGACAGGGGGTCCTTGGCTACACCTTC
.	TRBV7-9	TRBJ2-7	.	CASSFTGLYEQYF	TGTGCCAGCAGCTTTACAGGTCTCTACGAGCAGTACTTC
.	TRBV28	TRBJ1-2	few	CASSLTGTYGYTF	TGTGCCAGCAGTTTAACGGGAACCTATGGCTACACCTTC
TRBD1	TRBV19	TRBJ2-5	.	CASSRDREETQYF	TGTGCCAGTAGTAGGGACAGGGAGGAGACCCAGTACTTC
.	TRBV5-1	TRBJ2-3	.	CASSLDGLATDTQYF	TGCGCCAGCAGCTTGGACGGACTCGCGACAGATACGCAGTATTTT
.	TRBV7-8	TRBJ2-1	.	CASSLANKQYNEQFF	TGTGCCAGCAGCTTAGCAAACAAACAATACAATGAGCAGTTCTTC
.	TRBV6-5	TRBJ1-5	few	CASRTGVEGRPQHF	TGTGCCAGCAGGACTGGGGTAGAGGGGAGACCCCAGCATTTT
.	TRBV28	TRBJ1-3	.	CASSHTVGSGNTIYF	TGTGCCAGCAGTCACACGGTCGGTTCTGGAAACACCATATATTTT